Listed below are T cell receptor beta chains from one sample, sequenced in a study of T-cell memory formation after mild COVID-19. Via MiXCR, TCRdb re-called the 5' RACE reads, giving one row per CDR3 protein. This repertoire shows 350,000 to 400,000 distinct CDR3 sequences, roughly 21% found once; its top ten account for around 13%. Sequenced material: PBMCs or a T cell subset sorted from them (not recorded which). Receptor source: an adult woman who had mild COVID-19 (a few samples of this study predate the infection). Cell type and time point are not known. Each CDR3 is given without its conserved first and last residue. Fields, in order: V gene, J gene, CDR3 length, CDR3 protein.

v_call: TRBV20-1; j_call: TRBJ1-4; cdr3_length: 10; cdr3_aa: SARDPGEKLF
v_call: TRBV4-2; j_call: TRBJ2-1; cdr3_length: 16; cdr3_aa: ASSQGPSGRSGSNEQF
v_call: TRBV12-3/TRBV12-4; j_call: TRBJ1-2; cdr3_length: 10; cdr3_aa: ASSLPGKGYT
v_call: TRBV12-3/TRBV12-4; j_call: TRBJ2-7; cdr3_length: 13; cdr3_aa: ASSTPGTGGYEQY
v_call: TRBV7-9; j_call: TRBJ2-1; cdr3_length: 11; cdr3_aa: ASSLLADNEQF
v_call: TRBV6-6; j_call: TRBJ1-5; cdr3_length: 13; cdr3_aa: ASSYRTGGHQPQH
v_call: TRBV4-1; j_call: TRBJ1-2; cdr3_length: 13; cdr3_aa: ASSQETGRTYGYT
v_call: TRBV6-1; j_call: TRBJ1-1; cdr3_length: 10; cdr3_aa: ASTWGSTEAF
v_call: TRBV5-1; j_call: TRBJ1-1; cdr3_length: 11; cdr3_aa: ASSLRPDTEAF
v_call: TRBV11-1; j_call: TRBJ2-7; cdr3_length: 12; cdr3_aa: ASTPGAGNYEQY
v_call: TRBV6-5; j_call: TRBJ2-6; cdr3_length: 13; cdr3_aa: ASSYGSGGANVLT
v_call: TRBV6-2/TRBV6-3; j_call: TRBJ2-1; cdr3_length: 12; cdr3_aa: ASSPPGLAGVGF
v_call: TRBV12-3/TRBV12-4; j_call: TRBJ1-2; cdr3_length: 15; cdr3_aa: ASSLNPRTAGSYGYT
v_call: TRBV12-5; j_call: TRBJ2-7; cdr3_length: 11; cdr3_aa: ASGSGLLYEQY
v_call: TRBV20-1; j_call: TRBJ2-3; cdr3_length: 11; cdr3_aa: SARKGSGDTQY
v_call: TRBV19; j_call: TRBJ2-1; cdr3_length: 14; cdr3_aa: ASSKRQGATYNEQF
v_call: TRBV9; j_call: TRBJ1-6; cdr3_length: 13; cdr3_aa: ASSASGDYNSPLH
v_call: TRBV3-1; j_call: TRBJ2-7; cdr3_length: 13; cdr3_aa: ASSQAGGRAHEQY
v_call: TRBV7-3; j_call: TRBJ2-2; cdr3_length: 14; cdr3_aa: ASSFGLGFGTGELF
v_call: TRBV7-2; j_call: TRBJ2-3; cdr3_length: 11; cdr3_aa: ASSSRGGPTQY
v_call: TRBV29-1; j_call: TRBJ2-7; cdr3_length: 10; cdr3_aa: SVSPGQTEQY
v_call: TRBV12-3/TRBV12-4; j_call: TRBJ2-1; cdr3_length: 14; cdr3_aa: ASRPWTSGSYNEQF